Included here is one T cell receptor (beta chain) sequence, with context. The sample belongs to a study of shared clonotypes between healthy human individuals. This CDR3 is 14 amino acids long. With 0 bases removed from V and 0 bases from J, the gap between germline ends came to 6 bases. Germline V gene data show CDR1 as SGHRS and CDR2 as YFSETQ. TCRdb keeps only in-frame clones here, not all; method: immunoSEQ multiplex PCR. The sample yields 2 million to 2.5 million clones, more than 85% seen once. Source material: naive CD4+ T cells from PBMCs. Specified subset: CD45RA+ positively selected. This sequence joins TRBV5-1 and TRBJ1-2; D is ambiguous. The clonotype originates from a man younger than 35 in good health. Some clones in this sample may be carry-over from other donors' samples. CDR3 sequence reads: CASSLDVANYGYTF. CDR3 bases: TGCGCCAGCAGCTTGGACGTAGCTAACTATGGCTACACCTTC.